This TCR beta chain was documented in a study of response to subunit inactivated influenza vaccine. This clonotype was counted at least ten times. J lost 6 bases, V lost 2 bases, and 11 bases had no gene match. CDR3 length: 17 amino acids. Germline lookup yields CDR1 LGHNA and CDR2 YSLEER. One entry per CDR3 protein, called by TCRdb with MiXCR from the RT-PCR reads. The sample has 700,000 to 800,000 distinct CDR3 sequences, less than 20% seen once. The chain couples TRBV4-3 to TRBJ2-2, with 8 bases lining up with TRBD1. Sequenced here: PBMCs from blood, sampled approximately 5 days after vaccination. The TCR originated in a man aged 50 to 60 who received an inactivated influenza vaccine. DNA for the CDR3: TGCGCCAGCAGCCAACAAATACTGGGACAGGCGGCCGGGGAGCTGTTTTTT. Translated: CASSQQILGQAAGELFF.